This TCR beta chain is drawn from a study of blood T cell repertoires in COVID-19. For the study at large: Researchers got acute and convalescent COVID-19 samples from the United States, Italy and Spain.

As handled by the study authors: The assay estimated nucleated cells by amplifying reference gene primers. Sequenced by immunoSEQ multiplex PCR; TCRdb stores in-frame clones only, minus some. The DNA was the basis for D and trimming; V, J and clone size are from that table. The table has approximately 100,000 clones, around 84% seen once. This clone has only a few counts. Germline V gene data show CDR1 as SGHTA and CDR2 as FQGNSA. Trimming removed 2 bases from V and 0 bases from J, with 13 bases in between. This CDR3 has 16 amino acids. Source material: peripheral blood. This TCR was sampled from a human donor in a cohort sampled during active COVID-19. The chain couples TRBV7-2 to TRBJ1-2; D is ambiguous. CDR3 region: CASSLSLIRSNYGYTF. The CDR3 coding sequence is TGTGCCAGCAGCTTATCTCTAATTCGGTCTAACTATGGCTACACCTTC.